These 15 T cell receptor beta chains were all obtained from the same sample, sequenced in a study of T cell changes during pregnancy in multiple sclerosis. Libraries were prepared by immunoSEQ multiplex PCR; TCRdb keeps only in-frame clonotypes and omits some of them. The sample carries tens of thousands of clones, over 90% recorded once. Sequencing used peripheral blood, obtained in the third trimester of pregnancy. Every receptor here comes from a female donor with multiple sclerosis, enrolled in a pregnancy study.

The genes are TRBV7-8 and TRBJ1-5, with unresolved D. Deletions cut 1 base from V and 1 base from J, with 11 bases between. The germline V gene has CDR1 SGHVS and CDR2 FQNEAQ. The CDR3 sequence is 16 residues long. The chain's CDR3 is CASSLVGVISNQPQHF. The CDR3 bases are TGTGCCAGCAGCTTAGTGGGAGTAATAAGCAATCAGCCCCAGCATTTT.

V and J are TRBV4-2 and TRBJ2-1; maybe TRBD2 (6 bases). Trimming cost V 3 bases and J 7 bases, with 13 bases left between them. The CDR3 sequence is 14 residues long. Per germline, CDR1 LGHNA and CDR2 YNFKEQ. The CDR3 protein is CASSHSVGSNEQFF. The CDR3, as DNA: TGTGCCAGCAGCCATTCGGTCGGGAGTAATGAGCAGTTCTTC.

This clone has only one observation. Distinct nucleotide sequences in the sample also encode this CDR3. V is TRBV28 and J is TRBJ2-7; 10 nucleotides line up with TRBD1. Trimming took 5 bases from V and 4 from J; bases not matched to a gene: 2. The CDR3 sequence is 13 residues long. CDR1 and CDR2 from the germline V gene are MDHEN and SYDVKM. In nucleotides, the CDR3 is TGTGCCAGCAGTCCGGGACAGGGGTACGAGCAGTACTTC. Residues: CASSPGQGYEQYF. Complete variable domain (other parts from reference TRBV28 and TRBJ2-7): DVKVTQSSRYLVKRTGEKVFLECVQDMDHENMFWYRQDPGLGLRLIYFSYDVKMKEKGDIPEGYSVSREKKERFSLILESASTNQTSMYLCASSPGQGYEQYFGPGTRLTVT.

V gene TRBV29-1 combines with J gene TRBJ2-1, with 7 bases aligning to TRBD1. The germline gives CDR1 SQVTM, CDR2 ANQGSEA. The CDR3 covers 17 residues. The CDR3 sequence: CTPAHFWDRRLYNEQFF. The CDR3 coding sequence is TGCACCCCCGCACACTTCTGGGACAGAAGACTTTACAATGAGCAGTTCTTC.

The chain has TRBV30 and TRBJ2-1; a possible D gene is TRBD2 (5 bases). V gave up 0 bases and J gave up 4 bases, with 13 bases separating them. CDR1 is GTSNPN, CDR2 SVGIG, per germline (reference sequence). This CDR3 has 15 amino acids. This chain's CDR3 is CAWSVRLALYNEQFF. CDR3 nucleotide sequence: TGTGCCTGGAGTGTAAGGCTAGCCTTATACAATGAGCAGTTCTTC.

This clone showed up just once. The chain combines TRBV7-9 with TRBJ2-7, with a tentative D call TRBD1 (6 bases). Trimming pared 8 bases from V and 6 bases from J, leaving 20 bases between. This CDR3 has 14 amino acids. Germline V gene sequence: CDR1 SEHNR, CDR2 FQNEAQ (reference sequence). CDR3 protein: CASPLLGQRPEQYF. DNA for the CDR3: TGTGCCAGCCCCCTCTTAGGACAGAGACCCGAGCAGTACTTC.

The V gene is TRBV27, the J gene TRBJ2-2, with 8 nucleotides matching TRBD2. Unmatched junction bases numbered 8, after V lost 6 bases and J lost 2 bases. The CDR3 extends over 16 amino acids. CDR1 and CDR2 from the germline V gene are MNHEY and SMNVEV (reference sequence). The CDR3 region has the DNA TGTGCCAGCAGGAATTTGGGACTAGGCAACACCGGGGAGCTGTTTTTT. It codes for CASRNLGLGNTGELFF.

This chain joins TRBV9 and TRBJ2-7; 9 bases are shared with TRBD2. The J segment lost 2 bases and the V segment lost 0 bases, leaving 12 bases of the junction unmatched. Germline V gene lookup returns CDR1 SGDLS and CDR2 YYNGEE. The CDR3 totals 18 residues. CDR3 nucleotide sequence: TGTGCCAGCAGCGTAGCTACTGGGCTAGCGGGGCTCACCTACGAGCAGTACTTC. The encoded protein is CASSVATGLAGLTYEQYF.

The V and J genes are TRBV11-3 and TRBJ2-1; maybe TRBD1 (6 bases). Trimming pared 5 bases from V and 2 bases from J, leaving 13 bases between. CDR1 SGHNT and CDR2 YENEEA come from the germline V gene. This CDR3 region has 15 residues. In nucleotides, the CDR3 is TGTGCCAGCAGCGCCTCAGGGGAAACCTACAATGAGCAGTTCTTC. Translated, it gives CASSASGETYNEQFF.

This rearrangement joins TRBV5-1 to TRBJ1-1; 10 nucleotides match TRBD1. The CDR3 has 17 residues. Germline assignment: CDR1 SGHRS and CDR2 YFSETQ. Trimming took 2 bases from V and 1 from J; bases not matched to a gene: 8. CDR3 DNA: TGCGCCAGCAGCTTACAGGGACAGGGGCTACAGAACACTGAAGCTTTCTTT. It is translated as CASSLQGQGLQNTEAFF.

This rearrangement joins TRBV4-3 to TRBJ2-7; 8 bases align to TRBD2. Losses at the gene ends were 6 bases for V and 2 bases for J; bases not matched to a gene: 12. Germline CDR1 is LGHNA and CDR2 is YSLEER. The CDR3 has 16 residues. The CDR3 bases are TGCGCCAGCAGTCCAGTGGCGCGGGAGGTCCCCTACGAGCAGTACTTC. Residues: CASSPVAREVPYEQYF.

The chain links TRBV6-5 to TRBJ1-1, with 11 bases identical to TRBD1. The CDR3 loop spans 12 amino acids. From germline, CDR1 is MNHEY and CDR2 SVGAGI. The V and J ends lost 4 bases and 11 bases, in that order; junction bases with no gene match: 3. For the CDR3, the DNA is TGTGCCAGCAGTTCCCGGGACAGGGGGGCTTTCTTT. This encodes CASSSRDRGAFF.

The gene calls are TRBV6-1 and TRBJ2-1, with 9 bases lining up with TRBD2. Trimming at V came to 3 bases and at J to 7 bases, leaving 10 bases not matched to a gene. The CDR3 is made up of 16 amino acids. Germline values: CDR1 MNHNS, CDR2 SASEGT. CDR3 sequence reads: CASSEAGGQGWNEQFF. The CDR3 nucleotides are TGTGCCAGCAGTGAGGCGGGAGGGCAGGGGTGGAATGAGCAGTTCTTC.

This chain connects TRBV27 to TRBJ2-7; 11 bases are shared with TRBD1. The CDR3 runs 15 residues. J lost 3 bases, V lost 4 bases, and 5 bases had no gene match. CDR1 is MNHEY and CDR2 is SMNVEV in the germline V gene (reference sequence). CDR3: CASSSGQGARYEQYF. For the CDR3, the DNA is TGTGCCAGCAGTTCCGGACAGGGGGCGCGCTACGAGCAGTACTTC.

This chain links TRBV19 with TRBJ2-7; possible D gene TRBD1, 6 bases. The CDR3 runs 11 residues. V gave up 9 bases and J gave up 2 bases, with 8 bases separating them. Germline V gives CDR1 LNHDA, CDR2 SQIVND (reference sequence). CDR3 sequence (DNA): TGTGCCAGCGGACAGCCCTACGAGCAGTACTTC. It encodes CASGQPYEQYF.